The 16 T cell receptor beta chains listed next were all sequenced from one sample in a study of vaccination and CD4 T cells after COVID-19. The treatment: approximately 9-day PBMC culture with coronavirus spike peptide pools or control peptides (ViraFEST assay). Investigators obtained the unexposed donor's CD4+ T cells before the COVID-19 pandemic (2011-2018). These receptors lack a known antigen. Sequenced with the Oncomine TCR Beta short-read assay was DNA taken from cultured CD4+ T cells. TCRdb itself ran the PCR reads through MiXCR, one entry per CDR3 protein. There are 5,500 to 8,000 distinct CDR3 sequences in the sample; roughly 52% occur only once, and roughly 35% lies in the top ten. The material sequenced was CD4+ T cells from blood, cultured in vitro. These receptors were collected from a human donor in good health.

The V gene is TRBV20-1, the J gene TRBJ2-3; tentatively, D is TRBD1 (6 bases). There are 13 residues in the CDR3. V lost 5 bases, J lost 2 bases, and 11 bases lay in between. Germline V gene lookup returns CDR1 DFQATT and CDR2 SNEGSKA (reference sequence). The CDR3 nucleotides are TGCAGTGCTCGACAGGCCTACACAGATACGCAGTATTTT. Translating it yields CSARQAYTDTQYF.

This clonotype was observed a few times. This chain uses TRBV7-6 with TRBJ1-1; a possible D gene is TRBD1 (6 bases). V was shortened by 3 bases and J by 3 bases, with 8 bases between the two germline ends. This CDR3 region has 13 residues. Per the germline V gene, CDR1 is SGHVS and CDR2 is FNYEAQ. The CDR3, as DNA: TGTGCCAGCAGCTTGGACAGTTACACTGAAGCTTTCTTT. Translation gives CASSLDSYTEAFF.

For the CDR3, the DNA is TGTGCCAGTAGTCTACGAGGGCAAACTGAAGCTTTCTTT. Amino acids: CASSLRGQTEAFF. The genes are TRBV19 and TRBJ1-1, with D unclear. The germline CDR1 and CDR2 sequences are LNHDA and SQIVND (reference sequence). The CDR3 covers 13 residues. The V end was cut by 5 bases, the J end by 5 bases, with 12 bases between.

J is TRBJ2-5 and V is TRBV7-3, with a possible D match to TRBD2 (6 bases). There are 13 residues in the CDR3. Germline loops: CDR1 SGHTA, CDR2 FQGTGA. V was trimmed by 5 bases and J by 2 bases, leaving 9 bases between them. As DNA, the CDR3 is TGTGCCAGCAGCGATGGGGGGCAAGAGACCCAGTACTTC. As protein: CASSDGGQETQYF. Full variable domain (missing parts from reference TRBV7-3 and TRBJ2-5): GAGVSQTPSNKVTEKGKYVELRCDPISGHTALYWYRQSLGQGPEFLIYFQGTGAADDSGLPNDRFFAVRPEGSVSTLKIQRTERGDSAVYLCASSDGGQETQYFGPGTRLLVL.

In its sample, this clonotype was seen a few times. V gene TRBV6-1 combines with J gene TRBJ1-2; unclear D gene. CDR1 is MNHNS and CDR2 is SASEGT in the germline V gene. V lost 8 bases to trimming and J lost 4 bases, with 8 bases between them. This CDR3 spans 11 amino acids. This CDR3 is CASFALYGYTF. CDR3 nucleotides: TGTGCCAGCTTTGCCCTCTATGGCTACACCTTC.

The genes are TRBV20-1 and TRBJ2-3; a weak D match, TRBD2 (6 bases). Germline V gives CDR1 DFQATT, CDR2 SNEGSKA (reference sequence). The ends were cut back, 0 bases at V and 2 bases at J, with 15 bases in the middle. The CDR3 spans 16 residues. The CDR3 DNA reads TGCAGTGCTAGAGATCCTTTTGAGGGACTCACAGATACGCAGTATTTT. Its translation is CSARDPFEGLTDTQYF.

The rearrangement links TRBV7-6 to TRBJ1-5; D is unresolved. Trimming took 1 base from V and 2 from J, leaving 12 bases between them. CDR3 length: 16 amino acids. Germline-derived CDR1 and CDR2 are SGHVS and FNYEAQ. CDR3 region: CASSLEVGKGNQPQHF. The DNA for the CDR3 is TGTGCCAGCAGCTTAGAGGTAGGAAAGGGCAATCAGCCCCAGCATTTT.

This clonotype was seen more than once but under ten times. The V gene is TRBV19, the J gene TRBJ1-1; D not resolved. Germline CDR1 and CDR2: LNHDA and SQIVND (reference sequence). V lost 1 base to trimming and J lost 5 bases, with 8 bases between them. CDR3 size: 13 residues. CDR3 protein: CASSIGSGTEAFF. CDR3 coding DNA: TGTGCCAGTAGTATAGGAAGCGGAACTGAAGCTTTCTTT.

The CDR3 sequence: CASELSSGLSYTF. The CDR3 nucleotides are TGTGCCAGCGAGTTGTCTTCGGGTTTGTCATACACCTTC. V is TRBV2 and J is TRBJ1-2, with D hard to call. V dropped 8 bases and J dropped 11 bases, with 21 bases sitting between them. Germline CDR1 SNHLY, CDR2 FYNNEI. This CDR3 contains 13 residues. Full variable domain (missing parts from reference TRBV2 and TRBJ1-2): EPEVTQTPSHQVTQMGQEVILRCVPISNHLYFYWYRQILGQKVEFLVSFYNNEISEKSEIFDDQFSVERPDGSNFTLKIRSTKLEDSAMYFCASELSSGLSYTFGSGTRLTVV.

This chain's CDR3 is CASSPLLAGETDTQYF. Written as DNA, the CDR3 is TGTGCCAGCAGCCCCCTCCTAGCGGGGGAGACAGATACGCAGTATTTT. The gene calls are TRBV7-9 and TRBJ2-3; 10 bases fit TRBD2. The germline V gene has CDR1 SEHNR and CDR2 FQNEAQ (reference sequence). V lost 5 bases to trimming and J lost 3 bases; unmatched junction nucleotides: 8. The CDR3 is 16 amino acids.

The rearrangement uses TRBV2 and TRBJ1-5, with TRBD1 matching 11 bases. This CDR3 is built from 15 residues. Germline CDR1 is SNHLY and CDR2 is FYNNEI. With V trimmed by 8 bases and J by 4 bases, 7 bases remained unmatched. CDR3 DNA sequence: TGTGCCAGCTTACGGACAGGGGGCACGAATCAGCCCCAGCATTTT. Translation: CASLRTGGTNQPQHF.

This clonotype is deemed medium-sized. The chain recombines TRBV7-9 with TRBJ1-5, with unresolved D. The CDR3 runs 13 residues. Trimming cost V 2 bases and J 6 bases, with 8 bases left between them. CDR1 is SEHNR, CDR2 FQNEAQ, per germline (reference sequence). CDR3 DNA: TGTGCCAGCAGCTTAAAAGGGTTTCAGCCCCAGCATTTT. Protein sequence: CASSLKGFQPQHF.

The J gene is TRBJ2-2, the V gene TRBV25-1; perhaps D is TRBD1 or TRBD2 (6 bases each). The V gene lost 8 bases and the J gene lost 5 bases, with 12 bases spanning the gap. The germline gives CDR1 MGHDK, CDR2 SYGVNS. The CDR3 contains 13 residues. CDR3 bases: TGTGCCAGCTCCGGGGGCCGGACCGGGGAGCTGTTTTTT. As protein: CASSGGRTGELFF.

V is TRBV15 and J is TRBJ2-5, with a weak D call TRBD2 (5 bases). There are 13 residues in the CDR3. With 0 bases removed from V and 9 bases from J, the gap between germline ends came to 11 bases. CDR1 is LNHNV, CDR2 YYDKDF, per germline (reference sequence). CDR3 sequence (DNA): TGTGCCACCAGCAGAGACGGGGATCAGGCCCAGTACTTC. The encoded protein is CATSRDGDQAQYF.

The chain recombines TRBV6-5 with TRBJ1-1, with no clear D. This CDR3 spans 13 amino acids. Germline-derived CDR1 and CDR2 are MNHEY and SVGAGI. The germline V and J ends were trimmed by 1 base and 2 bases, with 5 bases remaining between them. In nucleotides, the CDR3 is TGTGCCAGCAGTTACTGGGGTAACACTGAAGCTTTCTTT. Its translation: CASSYWGNTEAFF.

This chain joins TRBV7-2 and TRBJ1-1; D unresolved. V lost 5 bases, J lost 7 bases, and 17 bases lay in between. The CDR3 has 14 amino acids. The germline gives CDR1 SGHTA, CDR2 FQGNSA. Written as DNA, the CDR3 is TGTGCCAGCAGCCCCGGAAGGGAAATAAATGAAGCTTTCTTT. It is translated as CASSPGREINEAFF.